A single sample is the source of the 26 T cell receptor beta chains below, sequenced in a study of immune evolution from preneoplasia to lung adenocarcinoma. Here immunoSEQ multiplex PCR was the method, and the copy in TCRdb shows in-frame clones only, minus some. This sample carries roughly 10,000 clones, approximately 90% of them seen once, and the ten largest clones take under 3%. The specimen sequenced was FFPE invasive lung adenocarcinoma tissue. Every receptor here comes from a person aged 70 to 85 with invasive lung adenocarcinoma. Some clones in this sample may be carry-over from other donors' samples.

The rearrangement uses TRBV11-3 and TRBJ2-5, with TRBD1 matching 11 bases. The CDR3 extends over 16 amino acids. The germline V gene has CDR1 SGHNT and CDR2 YENEEA. V shed 5 bases and J 0 bases; nucleotides not matched to a gene: 5. As DNA, the CDR3 is TGTGCCAGCAGCCCGGGGACAGGGGGAAACCAAGAGACCCAGTACTTC. Amino acids: CASSPGTGGNQETQYF.

The V gene is TRBV30, the J gene TRBJ1-5; TRBD1 might be the D (6 bases). V was pared by 5 bases and J by 7 bases, with 15 bases between. Germline V CDR1 and CDR2: GTSNPN, SVGIG (reference sequence). The CDR3 is made up of 13 amino acids. This CDR3 reads CAWAAGARQPQHF. CDR3 coding DNA: TGTGCCTGGGCCGCAGGGGCGAGGCAGCCCCAGCATTTT.

This clone appeared a few times. The V and J genes are TRBV4-2 and TRBJ1-1, with D unresolved. The CDR3 spans 13 residues. Deletions cut 4 bases from V and 0 bases from J, with 6 bases between. The germline gives CDR1 LGHNA, CDR2 YNFKEQ. CDR3 in amino acids: CASSRIVNTEAFF. DNA for the CDR3: TGTGCCAGCAGCCGCATAGTGAACACTGAAGCTTTCTTT.

CDR3 in amino acids: CASSPGTSGIAYEQYF. The CDR3 nucleotides read TGTGCCAGCAGCCCTGGGACTAGCGGGATAGCCTACGAGCAGTACTTC. The genes are TRBV9 and TRBJ2-7; 13 bases are a match to TRBD2. The CDR3 length is 16 residues. With V trimmed by 4 bases and J by 2 bases, 6 bases remained unmatched. Germline loops: CDR1 SGDLS, CDR2 YYNGEE.

The chain employs TRBV11-1 and TRBJ2-3, with TRBD2 identical over 7 bases. Unmatched junction bases numbered 7, after V lost 1 base and J lost 0 bases. CDR1 SGHAT and CDR2 FQDESV come from the germline V gene (reference sequence). The CDR3 is made up of 17 amino acids. The CDR3: CASSLGTRGTSTDTQYF. As DNA, the CDR3 is TGTGCCAGCAGCTTAGGGACTAGGGGAACTAGCACAGATACGCAGTATTTT.

The chain has TRBV28 and TRBJ1-3; D not resolved. Germline lookup yields CDR1 MDHEN and CDR2 SYDVKM. V lost 5 bases to trimming and J lost 3 bases, with 8 bases between them. The CDR3 totals 13 residues. The CDR3 sequence is CASSPWDGNTIYF. The CDR3 region has the DNA TGTGCCAGCAGTCCGTGGGATGGAAACACCATATATTTT.

The rearrangement uses TRBV15 and TRBJ2-1; tentatively, D is TRBD1 (6 bases). The CDR3 consists of 17 residues. CDR1 LNHNV and CDR2 YYDKDF come from the germline V gene (reference sequence). The V gene lost 2 bases and the J gene lost 5 bases, with 19 bases spanning the gap. The CDR3 protein is CATSRRWPNRVHNEQFF. The CDR3 DNA reads TGTGCCACCAGCAGAAGGTGGCCTAACAGGGTCCACAATGAGCAGTTCTTC.

The V gene is TRBV30, the J gene TRBJ1-5, with D unclear. The ends were cut back, 0 bases at V and 4 bases at J, with 10 bases in the middle. The CDR3 has 14 amino acids. Per the germline V gene, CDR1 is GTSNPN and CDR2 is SVGIG (reference sequence). CDR3 bases: TGTGCCTGGAGTGTACCGGGCCCAAATCAGCCCCAGCATTTT. Residues: CAWSVPGPNQPQHF.

The chain uses TRBV11-2 and TRBJ2-1; a possible D gene is TRBD2 (6 bases). Germline V gene sequence: CDR1 SGHAT, CDR2 FQNNGV. Trimming stripped 8 bases from V and 9 bases from J, with 11 bases between. The CDR3 length is 11 residues. The CDR3 loop reads CASGPGVEQFF. The DNA of the CDR3 is TGTGCCAGCGGGCCGGGGGTTGAGCAGTTCTTC.

The chain combines TRBV5-1 with TRBJ2-2; TRBD1 agrees at 10 bases. Unmatched junction bases numbered 7, after V lost 3 bases and J lost 2 bases. This CDR3 has 17 residues. Looked up from germline, CDR1 is SGHRS and CDR2 is YFSETQ. The DNA for the CDR3 is TGCGCCAGCAGCTCCGTCAAGACAGGGGGCAACACCGGGGAGCTGTTTTTT. This translates into CASSSVKTGGNTGELFF.

This chain links TRBV13 with TRBJ2-7; D is uncertain. With 3 bases removed from V and 4 bases from J, the gap between germline ends came to 4 bases. This CDR3 has 11 amino acids. Germline values: CDR1 PRHDT, CDR2 FYEKMQ (reference sequence). The CDR3 DNA reads as TGTGCCAGCAGCTTGACTTACGAGCAGTACTTC. Translation gives CASSLTYEQYF.

In DNA, the CDR3 is TGTGCCAGCAGCTTCTACGTGAGTGCGAACACCGGGGAGCTGTTTTTT. Translated, it gives CASSFYVSANTGELFF. The rearrangement joins TRBV11-2 to TRBJ2-2, with D hard to call. Trimming pared 3 bases from V and 0 bases from J, leaving 11 bases between. The CDR3 is 16 residues long. Germline V gene data show CDR1 as SGHAT and CDR2 as FQNNGV.

This chain connects TRBV18 to TRBJ1-1; D not resolved. In germline, CDR1 is KGHSH, CDR2 LQKENI. V shed 2 bases and J shed 6 bases, with 13 bases lying between them. The CDR3 covers 14 residues. CDR3 bases: TGTGCCAGCTCACCAAATACAGCTTCCCCTGAAGCTTTCTTT. Translation: CASSPNTASPEAFF.

V gene TRBV7-9 combines with J gene TRBJ2-3; 11 bases agree with TRBD2. Unmatched junction bases numbered 13, after V lost 4 bases and J lost 10 bases. This CDR3 spans 16 amino acids. Germline values: CDR1 SEHNR, CDR2 FQNEAQ (reference sequence). In DNA form, the CDR3 reads TGTGCCAGCAGCTCCGTAGCGGGAGGGCCAGCTCTCTCGCAGTATTTT. Translation gives CASSSVAGGPALSQYF.

V gene TRBV5-4 combines with J gene TRBJ2-5; TRBD2 matches 7 bases. The length of the CDR3 is 14 residues. Trimming at V came to 0 bases and at J to 5 bases, leaving 4 bases not matched to a gene. CDR1 is SGHNT and CDR2 is YYREEE in the germline V gene (reference sequence). The CDR3, as DNA: TGTGCCAGCAGCTTGGCCTTGGGGGGGGAGACCCAGTACTTC. Amino acids: CASSLALGGETQYF.

The rearrangement joins TRBV18 to TRBJ1-5; 7 positions match TRBD1. The length of the CDR3 is 15 residues. V shed 2 bases and J 5 bases; nucleotides not matched to a gene: 6. Looked up from germline, CDR1 is KGHSH and CDR2 is LQKENI. CDR3 residues: CASSPLTGKDQPQHF. CDR3 nucleotide sequence: TGTGCCAGCTCACCATTGACAGGGAAGGATCAGCCCCAGCATTTT.

This clone occurred once. The chain has TRBV28 and TRBJ1-1; 8 bases agree with TRBD1. After removal of 3 bases from V and 4 bases from J, the junction contained 1 base not matched to a gene. This CDR3 has 13 amino acids. Per the germline V gene, CDR1 is MDHEN and CDR2 is SYDVKM. CDR3 amino acids: CASSFGTGTEAFF. The CDR3 DNA reads as TGTGCCAGCAGTTTTGGGACAGGCACTGAAGCTTTCTTT. Using reference TRBV28 and TRBJ1-1 for the parts outside the CDR3, the full variable domain is DVKVTQSSRYLVKRTGEKVFLECVQDMDHENMFWYRQDPGLGLRLIYFSYDVKMKEKGDIPEGYSVSREKKERFSLILESASTNQTSMYLCASSFGTGTEAFFGQGTRLTVV.

The chain uses TRBV29-1 and TRBJ2-1; 8 bases are shared with TRBD1. Germline values: CDR1 SQVTM, CDR2 ANQGSEA. V shed 7 bases and J 8 bases; nucleotides not matched to a gene: 10. The CDR3 spans 13 residues. The CDR3 DNA follows: TGCAGCGCAGGGACAGGTCAACGGGATGAGCAGTTCTTC. Amino acid sequence: CSAGTGQRDEQFF.

The rearrangement links TRBV7-3 to TRBJ2-2; D gene ambiguous. CDR1 is SGHTA and CDR2 is FQGTGA in the germline V gene. The CDR3 is made up of 12 amino acids. Trimming removed 3 bases from V and 8 bases from J, with 7 bases in between. CDR3 nucleotide sequence: TGTGCCAGCAGCTTGGTGGGGGGGGAGCTGTTTTTT. Its protein is CASSLVGGELFF. The full variable domain, its missing parts supplied by reference TRBV7-3 and TRBJ2-2, is GAGVSQTPSNKVTEKGKYVELRCDPISGHTALYWYRQSLGQGPEFLIYFQGTGAADDSGLPNDRFFAVRPEGSVSTLKIQRTERGDSAVYLCASSLVGGELFFGEGSRLTVL.

The chain is built from TRBV29-1 and TRBJ2-1; 8 nucleotides match TRBD2. The CDR3 is 14 residues long. Germline lookup yields CDR1 SQVTM and CDR2 ANQGSEA. V gave up 7 bases and J gave up 4 bases; unmatched junction bases: 9. The CDR3 here is CSDRGGVGYNEQFF. CDR3 bases: TGCAGCGACCGGGGGGGAGTGGGATACAATGAGCAGTTCTTC.

The rearrangement links TRBV6-1 to TRBJ1-4; unclear D gene. This CDR3 contains 13 residues. V dropped 6 bases and J dropped 5 bases, with 10 bases sitting between them. CDR1 is MNHNS and CDR2 is SASEGT in the germline V gene. This chain's CDR3 is CASSLWLNEKLFF. CDR3 in DNA: TGTGCCAGCAGCCTATGGTTAAATGAAAAACTGTTTTTT.

The rearrangement links TRBV10-3 to TRBJ2-6; tentatively, D is TRBD1 (5 bases). CDR3 length: 18 residues. The V end lost 2 bases, the J end lost 0 bases, and 14 bases lay between the germline ends. Looked up from germline, CDR1 is ENHRY and CDR2 is SYGVKD. The CDR3 DNA reads as TGTGCCATCAGTGAGAGGGCGGCAGGGCCCTCTGGGGCCAACGTCCTGACTTTC. This codes for CAISERAAGPSGANVLTF.

The V and J genes are TRBV29-1 and TRBJ2-7; D is perhaps TRBD1 (5 bases). Trimming took 6 bases from V and 1 from J, leaving 13 bases between them. Germline-derived CDR1 and CDR2 are SQVTM and ANQGSEA. The CDR3 has 13 amino acids. CDR3 in DNA: TGCAGCGTCAGGACACTTGGGTCCTACGAGCAGTACTTC. It translates to CSVRTLGSYEQYF.

The chain combines TRBV4-1 with TRBJ2-5, with D possibly TRBD1 on 6 matching bases. Trimming took off 3 bases at V and 5 bases at J, with 19 bases between the two ends. This CDR3 is built from 16 residues. The germline V gene has CDR1 MGHRA and CDR2 YSYEKL. The CDR3 is CASSQLAGQYWETQYF. CDR3 sequence (DNA): TGCGCCAGCAGCCAGCTGGCAGGACAGTACTGGGAGACCCAGTACTTC.

This chain links TRBV20-1 with TRBJ2-7, with D possibly TRBD1 on 5 matching bases. The CDR3 consists of 11 residues. V dropped 0 bases and J dropped 12 bases, with 12 bases sitting between them. Germline V gene lookup returns CDR1 DFQATT and CDR2 SNEGSKA (reference sequence). The DNA for the CDR3 is TGCAGTGCTAGAGATAAGTCAGGGTTGTACTTC. Protein sequence: CSARDKSGLYF.

In its sample, this clone was seen a few times. The chain carries TRBV7-9 and TRBJ2-5; maybe TRBD2 (5 bases). The germline V and J ends were trimmed by 2 bases and 5 bases, with 15 bases remaining between them. Germline-derived CDR1 and CDR2 are SEHNR and FQNEAQ (reference sequence). The CDR3 has 15 residues. In DNA form, the CDR3 reads TGTGCCAGCAGCTTAACTCGGGATGTCGACGAGACCCAGTACTTC. Encoded protein: CASSLTRDVDETQYF. The full variable domain, its missing parts supplied by reference TRBV7-9 and TRBJ2-5, is DTGVSQNPRHKITKRGQNVTFRCDPISEHNRLYWYRQTLGQGPEFLTYFQNEAQLEKSRLLSDRFSAERPKGSFSTLEIQRTEQGDSAMYLCASSLTRDVDETQYFGPGTRLLVL.